The 2 T cell receptor beta chains in this list originate from one sample, sequenced in a study of blood T cells in healthy people across ages. Sample-barcoded 5' priming and a J-beta primer mix drove a second PCR of about 6 to 12 cycles. TCRdb passed the 5' RACE reads through MiXCR, listing each CDR3 protein once. Counted here are 1,300,000 or so distinct CDR3 sequences, approximately 63% occurring once; the ten biggest clones make up about 6.3%. The sample comprised blood. The receptors were gathered from a man aged 18 to 29 in good health.

This clonotype appeared many times. The V and J genes are TRBV6-4 and TRBJ2-1, with 12 bases matching TRBD1. The ends lost 0 bases at V and 7 bases at J; junction bases unmatched: 4. Germline loops: CDR1 MRHNA, CDR2 SNTAGT. This CDR3 contains 16 residues. In nucleotides, the CDR3 is TGTGCCAGCAGTGACTCAGGGGGACAGGGGGCTAATGAGCAGTTCTTC. This translates into CASSDSGGQGANEQFF.

The rearrangement links TRBV14 to TRBJ2-7, with 7 bases aligning to TRBD2. Germline loops: CDR1 SGHDN, CDR2 FVKESK. V gave up 2 bases and J gave up 2 bases; unmatched junction bases: 6. The CDR3 runs 15 residues. The DNA for the CDR3 is TGTGCCAGCAGCCAATGGGGGGGTCGAGCCTACGAGCAGTACTTC. This sequence encodes CASSQWGGRAYEQYF.